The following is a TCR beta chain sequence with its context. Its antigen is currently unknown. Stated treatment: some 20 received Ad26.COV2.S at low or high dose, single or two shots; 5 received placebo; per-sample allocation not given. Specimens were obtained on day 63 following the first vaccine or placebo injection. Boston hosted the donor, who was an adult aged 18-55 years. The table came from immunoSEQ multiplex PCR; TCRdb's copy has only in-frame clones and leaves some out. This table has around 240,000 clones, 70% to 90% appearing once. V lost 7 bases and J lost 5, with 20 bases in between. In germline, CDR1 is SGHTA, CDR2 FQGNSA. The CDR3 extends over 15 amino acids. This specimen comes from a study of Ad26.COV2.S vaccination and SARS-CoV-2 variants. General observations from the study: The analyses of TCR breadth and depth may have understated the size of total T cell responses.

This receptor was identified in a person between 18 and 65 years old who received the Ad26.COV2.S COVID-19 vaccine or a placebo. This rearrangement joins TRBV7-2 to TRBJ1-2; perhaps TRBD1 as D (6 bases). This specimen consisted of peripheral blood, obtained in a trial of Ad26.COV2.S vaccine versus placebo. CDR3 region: CASTPGGQALYGYTF. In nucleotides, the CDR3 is TGTGCCAGCACCCCGGGGGGCCAAGCTCTATATGGCTACACCTTC.